One T cell receptor (beta chain) is described in this entry. The data were taken from a study of technical replicates of blood from a few donors. This table comes from immunoSEQ multiplex PCR, and its TCRdb copy is limited to in-frame clones, with some not included. The sample shows 75,000 to 95,000 clones, around nine tenths of them seen only once. Germline values: CDR1 MDHEN, CDR2 SYDVKM. This CDR3 is built from 11 residues. V was cut by 4 bases and J by 11 bases, with 12 bases left in between. The chain is built from TRBV28 and TRBJ2-7, with D perhaps matching TRBD1 (5 bases). This clonotype was sampled from a human donor in good health. Material: T cells isolated from PBMCs. CDR3: CASSSPAREYF. The CDR3 bases are TGTGCCAGCAGTTCCCCGGCCAGGGAGTACTTC.